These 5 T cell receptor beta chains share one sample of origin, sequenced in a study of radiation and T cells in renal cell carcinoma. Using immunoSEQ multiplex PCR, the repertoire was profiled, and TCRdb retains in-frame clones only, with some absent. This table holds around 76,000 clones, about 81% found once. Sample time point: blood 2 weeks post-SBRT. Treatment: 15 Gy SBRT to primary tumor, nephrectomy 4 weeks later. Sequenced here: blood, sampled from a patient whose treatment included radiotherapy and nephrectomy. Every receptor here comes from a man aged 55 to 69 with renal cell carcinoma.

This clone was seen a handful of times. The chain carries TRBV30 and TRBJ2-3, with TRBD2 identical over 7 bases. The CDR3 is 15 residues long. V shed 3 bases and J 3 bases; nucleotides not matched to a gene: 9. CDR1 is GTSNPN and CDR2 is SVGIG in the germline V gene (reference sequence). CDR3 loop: CAWSPGLSETDTQYF. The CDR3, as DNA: TGTGCCTGGAGCCCGGGACTAAGTGAGACAGATACGCAGTATTTT.

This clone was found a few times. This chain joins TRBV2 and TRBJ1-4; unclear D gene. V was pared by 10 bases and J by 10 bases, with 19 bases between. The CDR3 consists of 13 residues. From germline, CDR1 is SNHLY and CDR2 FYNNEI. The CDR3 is CAIQTEEVAKLFF. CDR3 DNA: TGTGCCATCCAGACCGAAGAAGTTGCAAAACTGTTTTTT.

The CDR3 loop reads CASSQDRSREGMKTQYF. In DNA form, the CDR3 reads TGCGCCAGCAGCCAAGATAGGTCTCGGGAGGGCATGAAGACCCAGTACTTC. This rearrangement joins TRBV4-1 to TRBJ2-5, with 8 bases aligning to TRBD2. Trimming took 0 bases from V and 6 from J; bases not matched to a gene: 12. This CDR3 has 17 amino acids. CDR1 MGHRA and CDR2 YSYEKL come from the germline V gene.

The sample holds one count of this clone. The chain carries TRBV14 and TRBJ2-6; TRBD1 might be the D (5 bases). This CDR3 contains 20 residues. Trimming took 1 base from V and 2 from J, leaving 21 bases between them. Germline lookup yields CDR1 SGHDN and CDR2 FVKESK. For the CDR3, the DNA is TGTGCCAGCAGCCAAGTGGAGTTAAAGGGGATGCTCCCTGGGGCCAACGTCCTGACTTTC. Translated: CASSQVELKGMLPGANVLTF.

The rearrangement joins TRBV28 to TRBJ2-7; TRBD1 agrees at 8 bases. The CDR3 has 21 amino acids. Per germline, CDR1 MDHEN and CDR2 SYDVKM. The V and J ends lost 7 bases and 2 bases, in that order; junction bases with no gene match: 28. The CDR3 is CASTPPPGQGAHYLPTYEQYF. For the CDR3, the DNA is TGTGCCAGCACCCCACCCCCCGGACAGGGAGCCCATTACCTACCCACCTACGAGCAGTACTTC.